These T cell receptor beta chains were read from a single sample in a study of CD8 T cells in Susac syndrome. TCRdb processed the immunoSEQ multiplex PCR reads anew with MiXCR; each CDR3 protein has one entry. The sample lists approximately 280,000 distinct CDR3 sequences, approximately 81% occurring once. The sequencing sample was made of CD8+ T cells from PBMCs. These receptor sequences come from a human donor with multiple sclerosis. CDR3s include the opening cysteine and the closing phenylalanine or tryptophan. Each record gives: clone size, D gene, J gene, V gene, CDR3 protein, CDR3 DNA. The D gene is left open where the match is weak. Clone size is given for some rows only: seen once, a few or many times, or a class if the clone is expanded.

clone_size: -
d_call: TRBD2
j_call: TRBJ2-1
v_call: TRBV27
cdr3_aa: CASRPRGGGKSYNEQFF
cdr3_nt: TGTGCCAGCAGACCTCGGGGGGGAGGCAAGTCCTACAATGAGCAGTTCTTC

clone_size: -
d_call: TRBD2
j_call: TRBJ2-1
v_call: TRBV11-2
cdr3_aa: CASSLVIAGVILYEQFF
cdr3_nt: TGTGCCAGCAGCTTGGTGATAGCGGGAGTAATCTTATATGAGCAGTTCTTC

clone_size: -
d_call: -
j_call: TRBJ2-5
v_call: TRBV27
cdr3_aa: CASSRRGVPGWTQYF
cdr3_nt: TGTGCCAGCAGCCGCCGGGGAGTCCCGGGGTGGACCCAGTACTTC

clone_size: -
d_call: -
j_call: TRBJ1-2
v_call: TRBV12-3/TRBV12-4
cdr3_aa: CASSPQGHNYGYTF
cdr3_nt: TGTGCCAGCAGTCCCCAGGGCCATAACTATGGCTACACCTTC

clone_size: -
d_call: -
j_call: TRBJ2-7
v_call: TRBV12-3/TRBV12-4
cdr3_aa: CASGTNNEQYF
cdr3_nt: TGTGCCAGCGGGACAAATAACGAGCAGTACTTC

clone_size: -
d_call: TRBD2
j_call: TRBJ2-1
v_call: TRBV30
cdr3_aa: CAWRGLAGGYNEQFF
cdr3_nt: TGTGCCTGGAGGGGACTAGCGGGAGGTTACAATGAGCAGTTCTTC

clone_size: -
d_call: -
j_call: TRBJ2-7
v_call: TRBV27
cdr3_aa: CASSLSGPFEQYF
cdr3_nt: TGTGCCAGCAGTTTAAGCGGACCGTTCGAGCAGTACTTC

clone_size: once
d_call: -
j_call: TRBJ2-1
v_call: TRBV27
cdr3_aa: CASIGSYNEQFF
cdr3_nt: TGTGCCAGCATAGGATCCTACAATGAGCAGTTCTTC

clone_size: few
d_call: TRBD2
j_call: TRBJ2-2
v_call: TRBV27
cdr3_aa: CASVDIPGTSAGELFF
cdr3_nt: TGTGCCAGCGTGGATATCCCCGGGACTAGCGCCGGGGAGCTGTTTTTT

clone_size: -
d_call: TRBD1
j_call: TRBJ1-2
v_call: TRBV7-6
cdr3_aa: CASSVHRGQIYGYTF
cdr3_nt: TGTGCCAGCAGCGTCCACAGGGGACAGATCTATGGCTACACCTTC

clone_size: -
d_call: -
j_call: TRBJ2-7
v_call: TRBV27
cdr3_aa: CASSLTRSYEQYF
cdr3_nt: TGTGCCAGCAGCCTTACTAGATCCTACGAGCAGTACTTC

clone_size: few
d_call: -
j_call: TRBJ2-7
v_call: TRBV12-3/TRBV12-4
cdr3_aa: CASSPYRYEQYF
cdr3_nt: TGTGCCAGCAGTCCGTACCGCTACGAGCAGTACTTC

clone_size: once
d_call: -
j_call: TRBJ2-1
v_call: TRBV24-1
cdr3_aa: CATSDLRNEQFF
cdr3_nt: TGTGCCACCAGTGATTTGAGGAATGAGCAGTTCTTC

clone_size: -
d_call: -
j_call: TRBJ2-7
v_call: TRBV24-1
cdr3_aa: CATSDSRQPYEQYF
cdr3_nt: TGTGCCACCAGTGATTCTCGGCAGCCCTACGAGCAGTACTTC

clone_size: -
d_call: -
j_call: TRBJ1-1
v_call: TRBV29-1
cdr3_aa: CSVEAYTEAFF
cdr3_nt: TGCAGCGTTGAAGCGTACACTGAAGCTTTCTTT

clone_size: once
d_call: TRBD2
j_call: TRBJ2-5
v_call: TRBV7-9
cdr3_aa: CASSYTGGLKETQYF
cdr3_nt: TGTGCCAGCAGCTACACGGGAGGGTTGAAAGAGACCCAGTACTTC

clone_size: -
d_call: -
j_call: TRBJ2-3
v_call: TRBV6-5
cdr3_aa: CASSYAWRGDTQYF
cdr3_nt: TGTGCCAGCAGTTACGCGTGGAGGGGAGATACGCAGTATTTT

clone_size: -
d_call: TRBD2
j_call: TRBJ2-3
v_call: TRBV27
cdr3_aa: CASSPVKAGTDTQYF
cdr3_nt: TGTGCCAGCAGCCCCGTCAAAGCGGGGACAGATACGCAGTATTTT

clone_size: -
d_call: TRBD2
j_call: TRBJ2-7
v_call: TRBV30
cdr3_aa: CAWEGLAGANYEQYF
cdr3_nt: TGTGCCTGGGAGGGACTAGCGGGAGCTAACTACGAGCAGTACTTC

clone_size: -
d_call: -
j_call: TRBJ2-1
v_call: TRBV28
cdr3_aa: CASSLSLAQQFF
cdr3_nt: TGTGCCAGCAGTTTAAGCCTAGCGCAGCAGTTCTTC

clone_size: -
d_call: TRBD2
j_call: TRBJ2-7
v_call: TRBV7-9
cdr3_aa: CASSPPASGPTRQYF
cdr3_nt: TGTGCCAGCAGCCCCCCCGCTAGCGGTCCTACGAGGCAGTACTTC

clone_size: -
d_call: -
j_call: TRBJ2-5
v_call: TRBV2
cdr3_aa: CANNMRGTQYF
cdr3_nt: TGTGCCAACAATATGCGAGGGACCCAGTACTTC

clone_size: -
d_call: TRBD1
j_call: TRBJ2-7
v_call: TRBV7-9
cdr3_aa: CASSSTRQGQSEQYF
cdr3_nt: TGTGCCAGCAGCTCAACCCGACAGGGTCAATCCGAGCAGTACTTC

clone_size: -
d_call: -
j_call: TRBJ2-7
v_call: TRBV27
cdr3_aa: CASSSPASKDEQYF
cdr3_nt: TGTGCCAGCAGTTCCCCTGCAAGTAAGGACGAGCAGTACTTC

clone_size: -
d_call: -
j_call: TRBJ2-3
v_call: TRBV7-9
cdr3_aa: CASREHTDTQYF
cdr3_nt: TGTGCCAGCAGGGAACATACAGATACGCAGTATTTT

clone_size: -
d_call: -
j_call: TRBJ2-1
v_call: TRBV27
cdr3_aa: CASTRGGATYNEQFF
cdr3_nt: TGTGCCAGCACTCGAGGGGGGGCTACCTACAATGAGCAGTTCTTC

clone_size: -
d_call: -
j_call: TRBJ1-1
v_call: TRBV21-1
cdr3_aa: CAATAGGTEAFF
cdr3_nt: TGTGCCGCCACCGCCGGTGGCACTGAAGCTTTCTTT

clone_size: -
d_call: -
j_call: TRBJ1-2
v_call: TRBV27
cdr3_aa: CASSLSGGGGYTF
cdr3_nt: TGTGCCAGCAGTTTATCTGGGGGCGGTGGCTACACCTTC

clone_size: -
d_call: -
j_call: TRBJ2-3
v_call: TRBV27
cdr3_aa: CASGKSTDTQYF
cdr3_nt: TGTGCCAGCGGGAAGAGCACAGATACGCAGTATTTT

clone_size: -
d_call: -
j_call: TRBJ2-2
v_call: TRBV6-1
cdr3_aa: CASTEGHSSTGELFF
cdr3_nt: TGTGCCAGCACCGAGGGGCACAGCTCCACCGGGGAGCTGTTTTTT

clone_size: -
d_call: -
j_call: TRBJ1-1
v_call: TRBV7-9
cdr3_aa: CASSSSRTPDTEAFF
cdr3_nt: TGTGCCAGCAGCTCTTCGCGGACACCGGACACTGAAGCTTTCTTT

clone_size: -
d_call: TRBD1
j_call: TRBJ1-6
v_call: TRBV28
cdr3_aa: CASSSDGQGHSPLHF
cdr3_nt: TGTGCCAGCAGTTCGGATGGACAGGGTCATTCACCCCTCCACTTT

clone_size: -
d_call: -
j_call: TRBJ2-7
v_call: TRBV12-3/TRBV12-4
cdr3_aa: CASSDAGNEQYF
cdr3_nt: TGTGCCAGCAGTGATGCAGGGAACGAGCAGTACTTC

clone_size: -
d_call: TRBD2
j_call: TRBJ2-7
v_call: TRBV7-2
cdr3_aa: CASSKRLAGDVHEQYF
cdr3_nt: TGTGCCAGCAGCAAACGACTAGCGGGAGACGTCCACGAGCAGTACTTC

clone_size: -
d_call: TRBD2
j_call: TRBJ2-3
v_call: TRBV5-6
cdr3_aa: CASSSRLAEEGDTQYF
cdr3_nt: TGTGCCAGCAGCTCCCGACTAGCGGAAGAAGGAGATACGCAGTATTTT

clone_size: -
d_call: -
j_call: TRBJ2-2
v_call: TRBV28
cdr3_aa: CASRPLDTGELFF
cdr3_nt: TGTGCCAGCAGACCTCTAGACACCGGGGAGCTGTTTTTT

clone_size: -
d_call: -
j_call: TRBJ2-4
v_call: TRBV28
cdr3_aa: CASSRRLGAKNIQYF
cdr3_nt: TGTGCCAGCAGTAGGAGATTAGGTGCCAAAAACATTCAGTACTTC

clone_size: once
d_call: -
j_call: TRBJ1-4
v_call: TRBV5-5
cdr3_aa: CASSLERSRNEKLFF
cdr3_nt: TGTGCCAGCAGCTTGGAAAGGTCCCGCAATGAAAAACTGTTTTTT

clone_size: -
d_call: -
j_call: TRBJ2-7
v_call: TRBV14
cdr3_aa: CASSQGTTAPYEQYF
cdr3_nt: TGTGCCAGCAGCCAAGGGACGACAGCCCCCTACGAGCAGTACTTC

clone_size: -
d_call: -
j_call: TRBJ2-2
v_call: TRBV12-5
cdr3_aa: CASGSYGELFF
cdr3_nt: TGTGCTAGTGGTTCTTACGGGGAGCTGTTTTTT

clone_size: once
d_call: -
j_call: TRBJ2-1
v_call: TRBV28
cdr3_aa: CASSMRPSYNEQFF
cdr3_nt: TGTGCCAGCAGCATGAGACCGAGCTACAATGAGCAGTTCTTC

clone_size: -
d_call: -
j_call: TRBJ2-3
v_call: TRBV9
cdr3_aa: CASSVEPKIRVTDTQYF
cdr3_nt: TGTGCCAGCAGCGTAGAACCCAAGATCAGAGTCACAGATACGCAGTATTTT

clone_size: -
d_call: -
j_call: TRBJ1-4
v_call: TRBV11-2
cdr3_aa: CASSLGGSEKLFF
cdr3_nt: TGTGCCAGCAGCTTGGGGGGCTCTGAAAAACTGTTTTTT

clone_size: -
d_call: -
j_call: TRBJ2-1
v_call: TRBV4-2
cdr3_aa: CASSPILDNEQFF
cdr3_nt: TGTGCCAGCAGCCCGATCTTGGACAATGAGCAGTTCTTC

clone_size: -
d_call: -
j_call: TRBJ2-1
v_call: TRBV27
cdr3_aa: CASSWVGREVFSYNEQFF
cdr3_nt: TGTGCCAGCAGTTGGGTCGGGAGAGAAGTTTTTTCCTACAATGAGCAGTTCTTC

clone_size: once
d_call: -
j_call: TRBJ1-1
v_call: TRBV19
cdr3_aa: CASSGAEAGGSTEAFF
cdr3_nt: TGTGCCAGTAGCGGCGCAGAAGCGGGCGGGAGCACTGAAGCTTTCTTT

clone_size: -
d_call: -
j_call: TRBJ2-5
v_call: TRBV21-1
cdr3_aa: CASSVTTGKQETQYF
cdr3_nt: TGTGCCAGCAGCGTGACGACAGGGAAACAAGAGACCCAGTACTTC

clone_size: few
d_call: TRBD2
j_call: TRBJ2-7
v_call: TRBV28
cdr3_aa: CASSLTSGSYEQYF
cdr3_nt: TGTGCCAGCAGTTTGACTAGCGGGAGTTACGAGCAGTACTTC

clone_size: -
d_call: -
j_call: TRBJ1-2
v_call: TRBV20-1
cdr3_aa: CSARVGDSSYGYTF
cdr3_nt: TGCAGTGCTAGAGTCGGCGACAGTTCTTATGGCTACACCTTC

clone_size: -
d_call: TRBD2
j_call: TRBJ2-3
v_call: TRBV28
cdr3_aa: CASSLLAGSSTDTQYF
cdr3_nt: TGTGCCAGCAGTTTGCTAGCGGGTTCTAGCACAGATACGCAGTATTTT

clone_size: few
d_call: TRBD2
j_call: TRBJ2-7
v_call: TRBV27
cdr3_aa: CASSLTSGRSYEQYF
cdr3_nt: TGTGCCAGCAGTTTAACTAGCGGGAGATCCTACGAGCAGTACTTC

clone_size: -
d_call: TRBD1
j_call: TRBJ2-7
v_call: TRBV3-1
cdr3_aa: CASSQTGMAYEQYF
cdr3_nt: TGTGCCAGCAGCCAGACAGGGATGGCCTACGAGCAGTACTTC

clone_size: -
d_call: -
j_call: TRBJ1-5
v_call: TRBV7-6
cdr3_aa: CASSLAAGVDSNQPQHF
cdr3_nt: TGTGCCAGCAGCTTAGCGGCAGGGGTCGATAGCAATCAGCCCCAGCATTTT

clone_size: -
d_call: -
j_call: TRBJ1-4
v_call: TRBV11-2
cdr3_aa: CASSTNGGAGEKLFF
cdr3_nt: TGTGCCAGCAGTACGAACGGGGGGGCGGGAGAAAAACTGTTTTTT

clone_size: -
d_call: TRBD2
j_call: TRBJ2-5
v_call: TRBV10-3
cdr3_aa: CAISGGTSGIQETQYF
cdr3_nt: TGTGCCATCAGTGGGGGGACTAGCGGAATCCAAGAGACCCAGTACTTC